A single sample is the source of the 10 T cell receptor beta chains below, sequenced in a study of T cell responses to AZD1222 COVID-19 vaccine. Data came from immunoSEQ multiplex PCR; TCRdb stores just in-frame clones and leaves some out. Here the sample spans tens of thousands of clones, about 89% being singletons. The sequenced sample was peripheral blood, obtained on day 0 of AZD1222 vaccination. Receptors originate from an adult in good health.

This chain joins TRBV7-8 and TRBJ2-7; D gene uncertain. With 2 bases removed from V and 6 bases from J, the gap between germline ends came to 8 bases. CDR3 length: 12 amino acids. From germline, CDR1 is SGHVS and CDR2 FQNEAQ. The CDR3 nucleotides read TGTGCCAGCAGCTTAAGTTGGGGCGAGCAGTACTTC. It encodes CASSLSWGEQYF. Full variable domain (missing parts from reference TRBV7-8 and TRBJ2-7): GAGVSQSPRYKVAKRGQDVALRCDPISGHVSLFWYQQALGQGPEFLTYFQNEAQLDKSGLPSDRFFAERPEGSVSTLKIQRTQQEDSAVYLCASSLSWGEQYFGPGTRLTVT.

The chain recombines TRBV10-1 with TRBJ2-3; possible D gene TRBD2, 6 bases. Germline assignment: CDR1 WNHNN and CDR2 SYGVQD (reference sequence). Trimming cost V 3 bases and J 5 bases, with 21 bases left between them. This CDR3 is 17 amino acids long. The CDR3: CASSDGGRGRSEDTQYF. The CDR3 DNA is TGCGCCAGCAGTGATGGAGGCCGTGGGAGGAGTGAAGATACGCAGTATTTT.

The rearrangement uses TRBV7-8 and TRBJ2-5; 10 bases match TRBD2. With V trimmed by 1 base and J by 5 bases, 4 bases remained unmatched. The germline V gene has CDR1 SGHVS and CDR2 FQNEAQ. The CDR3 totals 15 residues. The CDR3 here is CASSLERGGRETQYF. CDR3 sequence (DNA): TGTGCCAGCAGCTTAGAGCGGGGGGGCCGGGAGACCCAGTACTTC. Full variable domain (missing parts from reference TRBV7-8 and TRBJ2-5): GAGVSQSPRYKVAKRGQDVALRCDPISGHVSLFWYQQALGQGPEFLTYFQNEAQLDKSGLPSDRFFAERPEGSVSTLKIQRTQQEDSAVYLCASSLERGGRETQYFGPGTRLLVL.

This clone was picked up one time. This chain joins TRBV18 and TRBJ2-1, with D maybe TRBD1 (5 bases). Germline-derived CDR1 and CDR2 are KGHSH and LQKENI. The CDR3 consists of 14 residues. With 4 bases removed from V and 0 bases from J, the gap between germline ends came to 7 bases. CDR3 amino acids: CASSRQNSYNEQFF. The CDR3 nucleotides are TGTGCCAGCTCACGACAGAACTCCTACAATGAGCAGTTCTTC.

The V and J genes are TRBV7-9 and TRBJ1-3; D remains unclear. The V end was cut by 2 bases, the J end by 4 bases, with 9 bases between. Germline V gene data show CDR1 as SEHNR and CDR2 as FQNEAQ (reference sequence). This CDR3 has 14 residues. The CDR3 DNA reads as TGTGCCAGCAGCTTACTGCTCGGGGGAAACACCATATATTTT. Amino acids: CASSLLLGGNTIYF.

DNA for the CDR3: TGCGCCAGCAGTGTGTGGACGCAGACTAGAAACACCATATATTTT. It yields the protein CASSVWTQTRNTIYF. The chain uses TRBV10-1 and TRBJ1-3; D is undetermined. CDR3 size: 15 residues. The V end was cut by 4 bases, the J end by 5 bases, with 15 bases between. Germline V CDR1 and CDR2: WNHNN, SYGVQD (reference sequence).

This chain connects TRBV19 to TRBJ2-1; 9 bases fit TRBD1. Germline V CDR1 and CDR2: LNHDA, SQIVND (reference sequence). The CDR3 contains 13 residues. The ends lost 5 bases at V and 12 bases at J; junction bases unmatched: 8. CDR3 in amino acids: CASSPQGAAVQFF. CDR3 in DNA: TGTGCCAGTAGTCCACAGGGGGCGGCCGTGCAGTTCTTC.

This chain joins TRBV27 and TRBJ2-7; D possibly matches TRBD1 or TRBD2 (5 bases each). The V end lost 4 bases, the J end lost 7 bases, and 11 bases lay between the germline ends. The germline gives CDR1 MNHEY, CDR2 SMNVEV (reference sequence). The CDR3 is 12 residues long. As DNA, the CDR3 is TGTGCCAGCAGTTCGGTGGGGGTTGAGCAGTACTTC. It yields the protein CASSSVGVEQYF.

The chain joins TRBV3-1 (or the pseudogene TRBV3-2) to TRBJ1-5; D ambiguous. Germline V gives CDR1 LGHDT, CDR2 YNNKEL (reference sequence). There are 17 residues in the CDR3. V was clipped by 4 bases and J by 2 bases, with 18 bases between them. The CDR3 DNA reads TGTGCCAGCAGCCCGCATCCCCCGGGGAGGGGCAATCAGCCCCAGCATTTT. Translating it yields CASSPHPPGRGNQPQHF.

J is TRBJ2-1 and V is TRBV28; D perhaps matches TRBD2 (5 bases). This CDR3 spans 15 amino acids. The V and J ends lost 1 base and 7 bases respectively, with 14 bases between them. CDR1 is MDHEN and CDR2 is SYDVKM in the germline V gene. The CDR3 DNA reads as TGTGCCAGCAGTTTATTGTTGCAGACGGGAAATGAGCAGTTCTTC. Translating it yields CASSLLLQTGNEQFF.